This T cell receptor beta chain was recovered during a study of cytomegalovirus exposure and HLA in healthy donors. Germline V gives CDR1 MNHEY, CDR2 SMNVEV (reference sequence). CDR3 size: 13 residues. The J segment lost 4 bases and the V segment lost 3 bases, leaving 1 base of the junction unmatched. The table came from immunoSEQ multiplex PCR; TCRdb's copy has only in-frame clones and leaves some out. The data hold over 200,000 clones, with around 90% observed a single time. In its sample, this clone was seen a few times. Other nucleotide sequences in the sample specify the same CDR3. This chain uses TRBV27 with TRBJ1-2, with 8 bases aligning to TRBD1. This receptor was obtained from a woman aged 18 to 35 in good health and CMV-seronegative. Sequencing was performed on PBMCs. This CDR3 is CASSFGTGYGYTF. For the CDR3, the DNA is TGTGCCAGCAGTTTTGGGACAGGCTATGGCTACACCTTC.